The 4 T cell receptor beta chains presented below share a single source sample, sequenced in a study of T-cell reconstitution after alpha-beta-depleted transplantation in children. Construction of the TCRbeta library involved unique molecular identifiers. MiXCR was run by TCRdb on the PCR reads, yielding one entry per CDR3 protein. Here the sample spans about a million distinct CDR3 sequences, about 29% being singletons. Sequenced here: PBMCs, mostly from graft donor cells, sampled 360 days after TCRalphabeta/CD19-depleted stem cell transplant. Every receptor here comes from a boy in the first two years of life who had a stem cell transplant for SCID, so the T cells may come from the graft donor.

The chain recombines TRBV6-5 with TRBJ1-4; D is possibly TRBD1 (5 bases). The CDR3 contains 15 residues. V lost 1 base, J lost 6 bases, and 12 bases lay in between. Germline CDR1 and CDR2: MNHEY and SVGAGI. CDR3 in DNA: TGTGCCAGCAGTTACTATGGGGGAAAAGATGAAAAACTGTTTTTT. Its translation is CASSYYGGKDEKLFF.

The chain carries TRBV10-3 and TRBJ1-2; no definite D call. Trimming stripped 6 bases from V and 8 bases from J, with 13 bases between. Per germline, CDR1 ENHRY and CDR2 SYGVKD. The CDR3 runs 12 residues. The CDR3 sequence: CAIRVFKWGYTF. The CDR3 DNA follows: TGTGCCATCAGAGTTTTCAAATGGGGCTACACCTTC.

CDR3 loop: CASTVNSYEQYF. CDR3 bases: TGTGCCAGCACCGTTAACTCCTACGAGCAGTACTTC. The chain links TRBV12-3 or TRBV12-4 to TRBJ2-7; D is unresolved. This CDR3 region has 12 residues. Deletions cut 7 bases from V and 0 bases from J, with 7 bases between.

The chain joins TRBV27 to TRBJ2-5, with D possibly TRBD2 on 6 matching bases. The germline V gene has CDR1 MNHEY and CDR2 SMNVEV (reference sequence). V gave up 6 bases and J gave up 6 bases, with 20 bases separating them. CDR3 size: 15 residues. The DNA of the CDR3 is TGTGCCAGCAGAGATGGAGGGGCCTGGGGAAAGACCCAGTACTTC. Its translation is CASRDGGAWGKTQYF.